This TCR beta chain was identified during a study of cytomegalovirus exposure and HLA in healthy donors (TCRdb year 2017). The study in broad terms: In an earlier analysis of approximately 500 of the donors, around 300 Gb of sequence data and 90 million to 130 million unique TCR beta sequences from about 179 million T cells were reported. Using immunosequencing, the study profiled T cell repertoires from about 610 subjects and related those repertoires to cytomegalovirus serostatus. The genetic ancestry cluster associated with self-reported Caucasian donors included 65% to 90% of the approximately 410 genotyped donors. Donor age, sex, ethnicity and CMV serostatus were compiled together with the repertoire data. In the later analysis, no new phenotypic data were used to find candidate immune exposures; instead, reliance was placed on TCR beta sequences and their occurrence across donors. High-throughput TCR immunosequencing, statistical association of individual TCRs with disease status, and machine learning were combined to predict cytomegalovirus infection status. The aim of the study was to test whether cataloging public T cell receptors could identify signatures of past pathogen exposure. A later genetic analysis used genome-wide SNP genotypes for about 60% of the roughly 670 donors, treating that subset as a discovery cohort. The number of donors typed differed by locus, with about 629-640 for A, B, C, DRB1 and DQB1, 522 for DQA1, 606 for DPA1, and 450 to 480 for DPB1. Along with the approximately 670-subject first cohort, a separate validation cohort of more than 90 different subjects was used. A later analysis re-analyzed previously published TCR beta repertoires from 500 to 700 donors and added high-resolution HLA genotyping to study TCR occurrence patterns. In an earlier analysis of over 550 of the donors, high-throughput TCR beta sequencing was used to judge whether each TCR beta V gene segment behaved as functional or pseudogenic. Roughly 300 gigabases of sequencing data and 80 million or so unique TCR sequences were included in an early release covering roughly 600 HLA-typed donors. On average, 235,054 unique TCR beta nucleotide sequences were sequenced per donor among several hundred genotyped donors of the cohort, with roughly 18% of those sequences being non-productive. HLA typing included class I and class II loci at four-digit resolution. All discovery cohort repertoires had been generated using a single sequencing platform. Four to six DR-DQ haplotypes were handled as single units for association and clustering, since linkage in the cohort was strong. General conclusions and limits of the study: A total of around 150 TCR beta chains were listed by the study as associated with cytomegalovirus. Because some donors lacked HLA typing at each locus, the association tests relied only on the typed subset. While some public TCRs were present in many individuals, most TCR sequences turned up only very rarely across donors. A cluster of highly shared sequence variants was judged likely to represent a technical artifact of the sequencing pipeline. In a later analysis, TCR association rates were found to vary across HLA loci, with the most associated TCRs seen for DRB1 alleles and the fewest for HLA-C alleles. The only immune exposure information available for the cohort was CMV serostatus. Sequencing depth was assumed to be roughly uniform across donors in the presence/absence analyses, though that assumption may not hold. In an earlier analysis of some 500 of the donors, most TCR beta V segments appeared in productive rearrangements about 87% or about 30% of the time, broadly matching IMGT annotations. Compared with equally common non-associated chains, HLA-associated TCR beta chains in a later analysis were more clonally expanded and had lower generation probabilities. In this cohort, only TCR beta chains were sequenced, and detectable features were limited by the absence of alpha or paired-chain data. Correlated functional status among segregating V segments might reflect linkage disequilibrium, but an unknown experimental factor could not be ruled out. According to a later genetic analysis, donors in an Asian-associated ancestry cluster had fewer N-insertions in productive TCRs than the approximately 670-donor mean. The classifier was reported to diagnose cytomegalovirus status with high specificity and sensitivity in both the original cohort and the validation cohort. Most CMV-associated TCR beta chains appeared to be HLA-restricted in a later analysis, and the HLA associations seemed to be driven largely by CMV exposure. In vitro tests confirmed that three of the cytomegalovirus-associated TCR beta chains recognize cytomegalovirus antigens. V-gene and J-gene trimming of TCR beta chains was associated with a missense DCLRE1C variant in a later genetic analysis, and the association was replicated in an independent cohort. In a later analysis, several top co-occurrence clusters were reported to appear linked to parvovirus B19, influenza, CMV and Epstein-Barr virus. A further reported finding was that TCR beta sequences accurately predicted the HLA-A and HLA-B alleles for most subjects in the first cohort. It was suggested by the authors that the approach could potentially be generalized to other disease states and immunological phenotypes. Because counts were too low, about 18 rarely observed V segments, including chromosome 9 orphons, were left out of the earlier analysis of about 500 of the donors. Specific HLA alleles were associated with 16,951 TCR beta sequences at a false discovery rate of 0.05 in a later analysis. Assigning TCR associations to individual alleles was difficult when HLA alleles, especially DR and DQ, strongly co-occurred.

Libraries were made using the immunoSEQ multiplex PCR assay. For the multiplex PCR, a mixture combining 60 forward primers for TCR Vbeta segments and 13 reverse primers for TCR Jbeta segments was used. A multiplex PCR assay on genomic DNA amplified the CDR3 region of rearranged TCR beta genes. The Illumina HiSeq System was used to sequence the amplified TCR beta libraries as 87-base-pair reads. As for the authors' bioinformatics: Across the 600 to 700 repertoires, a later analysis counted some 80 million unique TCR beta chains, roughly 11 million of which were shared by at least two donors. Raw reads were error-corrected and collapsed into unique sequences by a nearest-neighbor algorithm in which closely related sequences were merged to remove PCR and sequencing errors. To assign V, D and J gene segments, CDR3 sequences were aligned to IMGT reference sequences. For a sequence to be retained, a match of at least six nucleotides was required to both a V gene segment and a J gene segment. Rearrangements were classified as productive when the CDR3 lacked stop codons and remained in frame with V and J, and all other rearrangements were classified as non-productive. Following IMGT convention, CDR3 was defined as the stretch from the second conserved V-encoded cysteine up to the conserved J-encoded phenylalanine. Sequences without an unambiguous match to a single V gene segment were excluded from the earlier analysis of about 630 of the donors. An earlier analysis of 500 to 700 of the donors classified V segments as functional when productive rearrangements were above 56.7% and as segregating when the standard deviation between donors was above 5%. To diagnose cytomegalovirus status from the catalog of TCR beta chain sequences, a statistical classification framework was built. In a later analysis, TCR nucleotide sequences were compared against IMGT/GENE-DB human TR gene sequences so that V and J genes could be assigned. A later analysis assigned CDR3 sequences and most-parsimonious VDJ recombination scenarios with the TCRdist pipeline. In a later analysis, each TCR beta chain was defined by its CDR3 amino acid sequence together with its V-gene family, and reads without a unique V-gene family were excluded. In a later analysis, around 650 highly shared, low-generation-probability nucleotide sequences were removed to address suspected cross-contamination and a sequencing artifact. A later analysis calculated a clonal expansion index for each public chain from normalized within-repertoire ranks of inferred template counts. Generation probabilities in a later analysis came from a VDJ recombination model fitted to out-of-frame rearrangements, and those results were checked against IGoR. In a later analysis, hypergeometric tests were used to score TCR-TCR, TCR-HLA and TCR-CMV co-occurrence, with a repertoire-size bias correction applied to TCR pairs. A later analysis estimated false discovery rates by permuting HLA or CMV assignments 20 times. A later analysis grouped co-occurring TCRs with DBSCAN, adding TCRdist sequence similarity when clustering within HLA-allele-positive subsets. For co-occurrence clustering, repertoires with fewer than 30,000 or more than 120,000 public chains were excluded, along with 5 or 6 repertoires with anomalous nucleotide sharing. Entries here come from immuneACCESS through TCRdb and include only in-frame sequences with V and J called. Some clones fail to appear in such tables; in the studies checked, an unresolved V gene covers under half of the shortfall, and the cause of the remainder is unknown. That table furnishes V, J and clone size, whereas the DNA furnished D and trimming. This sample gives under 200,000 clones in total; 80% to 90% of them show up just once. Of the sample, around 6.7% falls within the top ten clones.

For this clone: Its antigen has not been determined. No base quality information exists; no much larger clone differs at one position.

The cohort comprised 550 to 700 healthy bone marrow donors. Cohort members were all nominally healthy when sampled, although unrecorded immune exposures were likely present. The donor was CMV seropositive and belonged to the group of about 290 seropositive cohort members. Every donor gave a peripheral blood sample, and the peripheral blood mononuclear cells from that sample were used for TCR beta sequencing. The Qiagen DNeasy Blood Extraction Kit was used to extract genomic DNA from the blood cell samples. The sample taken for sequencing was PBMCs. The sequence was obtained from a woman between 25 and 40 years old in good health and CMV-seropositive.

CDR3 loop: CASSLLATGLGNAFF. The DNA reads as follows: TGTGCCAGCAGCTTGCTGGCGACAGGGTTAGGTAACGCTTTCTTT. Recombination connected TRBV5-6 to TRBJ1-1; a stretch of 7 junction bases matches TRBD1. Ends trimmed: V by 1 base, J by 11 bases; bases unmatched to a gene: 14. The CDR3 numbers 15 residues from cysteine through phenylalanine. Here the CDR3 DNA is all that survives: 45 bases in frame from base 1. CDR1 and CDR2 (SGHDT, YYEEEE) derive from the germline V gene.